The source of this T cell receptor beta chain is a study of T-cell reconstitution after alpha-beta-depleted transplantation in children. The CDR3 loop spans 15 amino acids. The V end lost 6 bases, the J end lost 0 bases, and 9 bases lay between the germline ends. Unique molecular identifiers were used in preparing the TCRbeta library. TCRdb passed the PCR reads through MiXCR, listing each CDR3 protein once. The sample yields fewer than 750,000 distinct CDR3 sequences, 27% seen once. General study points: Some patients' high day-60 TCRbeta diversity was traced to surviving recipient T cells and thymic progenitors. Several hundred expanded graft clones reportedly were the source of alpha-beta T cells about two months after transplant. Fresh T-cell production supplied most of the T-cell counts and diversity seen one year after transplant.

This clonotype was observed a handful of times. The target antigen is unknown. This clonotype was obtained from a boy under two years old with Wiskott-Aldrich syndrome, due to receive a stem cell transplant. The gene calls are TRBV12-3 or TRBV12-4 and TRBJ1-6; D call uncertain. The specimen was PBMCs, collected before TCRalphabeta/CD19-depleted stem cell transplant. CDR3 residues: CASRLRSSYNSPLHF. CDR3 bases: TGTGCCAGCAGACTAAGGAGCTCCTATAATTCACCCCTCCACTTT.